This TCR beta chain derives from a study of T cell responses to AZD1222 COVID-19 vaccine. Whole-study results and caveats: Donors in the cohort were predominantly white British and more often female, and clonal diversity was possibly underestimated.

Comment on this clone: Its antigen is not known.

Germline CDR1 reads LNHDA; CDR2 reads SQIVND (reference sequence). Between the trimmed V and J ends, which lost 4 bases and 2 bases, there was a span of 13 bases. This CDR3 has 15 amino acids. Profiling relied on immunoSEQ multiplex PCR, and the TCRdb table lists in-frame clones only, not all of them. Among around 150,000 clones listed, approximately 88% were seen once. The TCR sequence derives from an adult in good health. The chain recombines TRBV19 with TRBJ2-3; no clear D gene. The sample here was peripheral blood, taken on day 0 of AZD1222 vaccination. The CDR3 protein is CASSNAAASTDTQYF. The CDR3 coding sequence is TGTGCCAGTAGTAACGCGGCTGCTTCCACAGATACGCAGTATTTT. The full variable domain, in which reference TRBV19 and TRBJ2-3 provide the parts outside the CDR3, is DGGITQSPKYLFRKEGQNVTLSCEQNLNHDAMYWYRQDPGQGLRLIYYSQIVNDFQKGDIAEGYSVSREKKESFPLTVTSAQKNPTAFYLCASSNAAASTDTQYFGPGTRLTVL.